These 31 T cell receptor beta chains share one sample of origin, sequenced in a study of cytomegalovirus exposure and HLA in healthy donors. Vbeta (60) and Jbeta (13) primers were used in the PCR. The protocol was immunoSEQ multiplex PCR, while the TCRdb copy is restricted to in-frame clones and leaves out a portion. The data contain roughly 110,000 clones, 74% of them singletons. The source material was PBMCs. These receptors were obtained from a woman aged 40-49 years in good health and CMV-seropositive.

This clone was recorded a few times. The chain is built from TRBV7-2 and TRBJ2-7; perhaps TRBD2 as D (6 bases). Germline assignment: CDR1 SGHTA and CDR2 FQGNSA. Trimming removed 6 bases from V and 9 bases from J, with 18 bases in between. This CDR3 has 13 amino acids. The CDR3 DNA is TGTGCCAGCAGTAGGGGACTTTTCGGGGCGCAGTACTTC. It codes for CASSRGLFGAQYF. The full variable domain, rest sourced from reference TRBV7-2 and TRBJ2-7, is GAGVSQSPSNKVTEKGKDVELRCDPISGHTALYWYRQSLGQGLEFLIYFQGNSAPDKSGLPSDRFSAERTGGSVSTLTIQRTQQEDSAVYLCASSRGLFGAQYFGPGTRLTVT.

This clone occurred a few times. The gene calls are TRBV7-2 and TRBJ1-1; D is possibly TRBD1 (5 bases). The CDR3 has 15 residues. CDR1 and CDR2 from the germline V gene are SGHTA and FQGNSA. V shed 4 bases and J shed 4 bases, with 16 bases lying between them. As DNA, the CDR3 is TGTGCCAGCAGCTCTCAGGGAGGGCGTAGCACTGAAGCTTTCTTT. Translating it yields CASSSQGGRSTEAFF.

V and J are TRBV7-9 and TRBJ1-5; no definite D call. Per germline, CDR1 SEHNR and CDR2 FQNEAQ (reference sequence). This CDR3 contains 12 residues. Trimming stripped 1 base from V and 5 bases from J, with 3 bases between. CDR3 nucleotide sequence: TGTGCCAGCAGCTTAGGCGATCAGCCCCAGCATTTT. Translation gives CASSLGDQPQHF.

The rearrangement joins TRBV6-4 to TRBJ1-6; D unclear. V gave up 3 bases and J gave up 10 bases, with 16 bases separating them. This CDR3 has 15 residues. Germline V CDR1 and CDR2: MRHNA, SNTAGT. The CDR3 region is CASSESDGEDSPLHF. The CDR3 region has the DNA TGTGCCAGCAGTGAATCGGACGGGGAGGACTCACCCCTCCACTTT.

J is TRBJ1-1 and V is TRBV6-5, with 8 positions matching TRBD1. CDR1 is MNHEY and CDR2 is SVGAGI in the germline V gene. The CDR3 is 15 amino acids. With V trimmed by 4 bases and J by 4 bases, 8 bases remained unmatched. The CDR3 DNA reads TGTGCCAGCAGTTTTTGGACAGGGTTGAGCACTGAAGCTTTCTTT. The encoded protein is CASSFWTGLSTEAFF.

This clone occurred a few times. The chain uses TRBV6-5 and TRBJ1-2; 12 bases agree with TRBD1. Germline CDR1 and CDR2: MNHEY and SVGAGI. CDR3 length: 15 residues. The trim removed 6 bases at V and 7 bases at J, leaving 9 bases unmatched. CDR3 coding DNA: TGTGCCAGCAGGACTACGGGACAGGGGGCGTCTGGCTACACCTTC. Its protein product is CASRTTGQGASGYTF.

The chain uses TRBV4-2 and TRBJ1-4, with 10 bases aligning to TRBD1. V gave up 1 base and J gave up 5 bases; unmatched junction bases: 4. The CDR3 has 16 amino acids. Germline assignment: CDR1 LGHNA and CDR2 YNFKEQ. For the CDR3, the DNA is TGTGCCAGCAGCCAAGCAGCGGGACAGGGGAATGAAAAACTGTTTTTT. Protein: CASSQAAGQGNEKLFF.

The CDR3 loop is CASSYGGGNYGYTF. The CDR3 DNA reads TGTGCCAGCAGTTACGGCGGGGGTAACTATGGCTACACCTTC. The chain uses TRBV6-5 and TRBJ1-2; D is perhaps TRBD1 (5 bases). The CDR3 is 14 amino acids. CDR1 MNHEY and CDR2 SVGAGI come from the germline V gene. V was clipped by 2 bases and J by 1 base, with 8 bases between them.

With regard to this clone: This CDR3 is also generated by other DNA sequences in the sample. In nucleotides, the CDR3 is TGTGCCTGGAGTGTTGGGGGGAATCAGCCCCAGCATTTT. Translated, it gives CAWSVGGNQPQHF. J is TRBJ1-5 and V is TRBV30, with TRBD1 as a possible D gene (5 bases). This CDR3 comprises 13 residues. Germline-derived CDR1 and CDR2 are GTSNPN and SVGIG (reference sequence). Trimming cost V 0 bases and J 4 bases, with 7 bases left between them.

This chain connects TRBV7-2 to TRBJ2-1, with 10 bases that match TRBD2. From germline, CDR1 is SGHTA and CDR2 FQGNSA. This CDR3 is built from 15 residues. V lost 6 bases, J lost 7 bases, and 9 bases stayed unmatched. CDR3 DNA: TGTGCCAGCAGGCAAGCGGGGGGGAAGGTTAATGAGCAGTTCTTC. This gives the protein CASRQAGGKVNEQFF.

The chain couples TRBV4-1 to TRBJ2-7; D is perhaps TRBD1 (5 bases). The germline V gene has CDR1 MGHRA and CDR2 YSYEKL. The CDR3 extends over 13 amino acids. Deletions cut 1 base from V and 3 bases from J, with 7 bases between. In DNA form, the CDR3 reads TGCGCCAGCAGCCAAGGGACAAGCTACGAGCAGTACTTC. Encoded protein: CASSQGTSYEQYF.

This chain joins TRBV19 and TRBJ1-2; 7 nucleotides align to TRBD1. This CDR3 has 15 amino acids. The germline V gene has CDR1 LNHDA and CDR2 SQIVND (reference sequence). V lost 1 base to trimming and J lost 0 bases; unmatched junction nucleotides: 2. The CDR3 DNA sequence: TGTGCCAGTAGTATAGGGACAGGACCTAACTATGGCTACACCTTC. Translating it yields CASSIGTGPNYGYTF. Supplemented by reference TRBV19 and TRBJ1-2, the full variable domain reads DGGITQSPKYLFRKEGQNVTLSCEQNLNHDAMYWYRQDPGQGLRLIYYSQIVNDFQKGDIAEGYSVSREKKESFPLTVTSAQKNPTAFYLCASSIGTGPNYGYTFGSGTRLTVV.

The chain has TRBV6-6 and TRBJ2-1; a possible D gene is TRBD2 (5 bases). V lost 4 bases to trimming and J lost 0 bases, with 10 bases between them. The CDR3 is 15 amino acids. Germline V gives CDR1 MNHNY, CDR2 SVGAGI (reference sequence). The CDR3 DNA sequence: TGTGCCAGCAGTTCTCGGGATAGCTCCTACAATGAGCAGTTCTTC. Protein product: CASSSRDSSYNEQFF.

This chain links TRBV7-8 with TRBJ1-2; TRBD1 is a possible D gene (5 bases). The germline V gene has CDR1 SGHVS and CDR2 FQNEAQ. V was trimmed by 1 base and J by 8 bases, leaving 17 bases between them. The CDR3 length is 15 residues. In DNA form, the CDR3 reads TGTGCCAGCAGCTTAGTAAGGGGCTCCACCCGAGGCTACACCTTC. Amino acids: CASSLVRGSTRGYTF.

V gene TRBV19 combines with J gene TRBJ1-1, with D perhaps TRBD1 (5 bases). The CDR3 length is 16 residues. V lost 6 bases and J lost 3, with 20 bases in between. Germline V gene lookup returns CDR1 LNHDA and CDR2 SQIVND (reference sequence). CDR3 region: CASRRIPWGEDTEAFF. The CDR3 bases are TGTGCCAGTAGGCGAATCCCTTGGGGGGAGGACACTGAAGCTTTCTTT.

This clone was counted between two and nine times. The chain links TRBV27 to TRBJ1-5; 8 positions match TRBD1. Losses at the gene ends were 4 bases for V and 5 bases for J; bases not matched to a gene: 1. Germline CDR1 reads MNHEY; CDR2 reads SMNVEV (reference sequence). The CDR3 spans 13 residues. The CDR3 DNA reads as TGTGCCAGCAGTTGGACAGGGCATCAGCCCCAGCATTTT. Its translation is CASSWTGHQPQHF.

This rearrangement joins TRBV10-3 to TRBJ2-7; tentative D call: TRBD2 (5 bases). The CDR3 consists of 12 residues. Trimming stripped 5 bases from V and 4 bases from J, with 9 bases between. CDR1 is ENHRY and CDR2 is SYGVKD in the germline V gene. As DNA, the CDR3 is TGTGCCATCAGTCGGGGTATTTACGAGCAGTACTTC. Residues: CAISRGIYEQYF.

This clone was recorded only once. V gene TRBV30 combines with J gene TRBJ2-7; D may be TRBD2 (5 bases). Germline V gene data show CDR1 as GTSNPN and CDR2 as SVGIG (reference sequence). The CDR3 sequence is 13 residues long. Trimming removed 0 bases at V and 6 bases at J, with 12 bases between. This CDR3 is CAWSVGGGGEQYF. The CDR3 DNA follows: TGTGCCTGGAGTGTAGGTGGAGGAGGCGAGCAGTACTTC.

The genes are TRBV9 and TRBJ1-3; 7 bases are shared with TRBD1. V dropped 4 bases and J dropped 0; count of bases not matched to a gene: 4. The CDR3 runs 15 residues. Looked up from germline, CDR1 is SGDLS and CDR2 is YYNGEE. The chain's CDR3 is CASSPRDSSGNTIYF. The CDR3 DNA follows: TGTGCCAGCAGCCCACGGGACAGCTCTGGAAACACCATATATTTT.

Comments on this clone: Different DNA sequences within this sample yield the same CDR3. The chain links TRBV4-1 to TRBJ2-1; D may be TRBD1 (6 bases). Germline V gene lookup returns CDR1 MGHRA and CDR2 YSYEKL. This CDR3 has 15 residues. The V end lost 0 bases, the J end lost 4 bases, and 10 bases lay between the germline ends. The CDR3 DNA follows: TGCGCCAGCAGCCAAGATGGCAGGGGATACAATGAGCAGTTCTTC. Protein sequence: CASSQDGRGYNEQFF.

The rearrangement links TRBV6-1 to TRBJ2-3; 11 bases fit TRBD2. Germline V gene sequence: CDR1 MNHNS, CDR2 SASEGT. J gave up 5 bases and V 5 bases, and 6 bases lay outside the gene matches. The CDR3 runs 15 residues. CDR3 sequence (DNA): TGTGCCAGCAGTCCTACTAGCGGGGGTAAAGATACGCAGTATTTT. It specifies CASSPTSGGKDTQYF.

Turning to this clone: One junction end does not reproduce the germline sequence, and a read error may be involved. J is TRBJ2-5 and V is TRBV7-7; maybe TRBD1 (6 bases). CDR1 is SSHAT and CDR2 is FNYEAQ in the germline V gene (reference sequence). The CDR3 is 15 amino acids. This CDR3 reads CASSLGAGEQETQYF. CDR3 DNA: TGTGCTAGCAGCTTAGGGGCAGGGGAACAAGAGACCCAGTACTTC.

The chain couples TRBV30 to TRBJ1-5; D is possibly TRBD1 (6 bases). This CDR3 comprises 13 residues. Between the trimmed V and J ends, which lost 3 bases and 5 bases, there was a span of 11 bases. Germline CDR1 is GTSNPN and CDR2 is SVGIG (reference sequence). The CDR3 DNA reads as TGTGCCTGGAGCGAGACAGGAGATCAGCCCCAGCATTTT. Its translation is CAWSETGDQPQHF.

The chain uses TRBV5-1 and TRBJ2-5, with D possibly being TRBD1 (5 bases). The CDR3 is 16 residues long. The germline CDR1 and CDR2 sequences are SGHRS and YFSETQ. Trimming left V 0 bases short and J 2 bases short, with 14 bases between. DNA of the CDR3: TGCGCCAGCAGCTTGGGGCCAGGGCAGGGACAAGAGACCCAGTACTTC. Translated, it gives CASSLGPGQGQETQYF. Combining the CDR3 with reference TRBV5-1 and TRBJ2-5 gives the whole variable domain KAGVTQTPRYLIKTRGQQVTLSCSPISGHRSVSWYQQTPGQGLQFLFEYFSETQRNKGNFPGRFSGRQFSNSRSEMNVSTLELGDSALYLCASSLGPGQGQETQYFGPGTRLLVL.

V and J are TRBV11-1 and TRBJ2-7, with 7 bases aligning to TRBD1. The CDR3 consists of 14 residues. The germline V gene encodes CDR1 SGHAT and CDR2 FQDESV (reference sequence). With 5 bases clipped from V and 3 bases from J, the junction kept 7 bases outside the gene matches. The CDR3 sequence is CASSRQGTGYEQYF. For the CDR3, the DNA is TGTGCCAGCAGCCGACAGGGAACGGGCTACGAGCAGTACTTC. Filled out from reference TRBV11-1 and TRBJ2-7, the complete variable domain reads EAEVAQSPRYKITEKSQAVAFWCDPISGHATLYWYRQILGQGPELLVQFQDESVVDDSQLPKDRFSAERLKGVDSTLKIQPAELGDSAMYLCASSRQGTGYEQYFGPGTRLTVT.

The chain recombines TRBV10-2 with TRBJ2-5; 12 bases match TRBD2. CDR1 WSHSY and CDR2 SAAADI come from the germline V gene. CDR3 length: 17 amino acids. The V gene end was trimmed by 2 bases and the J gene end by 2 bases; junction bases not matched to a gene: 6. CDR3 in DNA: TGCGCCAGCAGTGAGATTCCCCTAGCGGGGGGGCAAGAGACCCAGTACTTC. Its protein product is CASSEIPLAGGQETQYF.

This chain uses TRBV6-1 with TRBJ1-5; D perhaps matches TRBD1 (6 bases). This CDR3 spans 14 amino acids. The germline gives CDR1 MNHNS, CDR2 SASEGT. Deletions cut 5 bases from V and 3 bases from J, with 11 bases between. The CDR3 protein is CASSRQVPNQPQHF. In nucleotides, the CDR3 is TGTGCCAGCAGTAGACAGGTTCCCAATCAGCCCCAGCATTTT.

The rearrangement links TRBV6-1 to TRBJ1-3; D not certain. V lost 1 base and J lost 0, with 10 bases in between. Per germline, CDR1 MNHNS and CDR2 SASEGT. The CDR3 contains 16 residues. The CDR3 bases are TGTGCCAGCAGTGAAGGGAGAGGCGTCTCTGGAAACACCATATATTTT. This gives the protein CASSEGRGVSGNTIYF.

In its sample, this clone was seen a few times. J is TRBJ2-2 and V is TRBV5-6; TRBD2 matches 12 bases. V trimming: 3 bases; J trimming: 6 bases; junction bases outside the gene matches: 12. This CDR3 has 18 amino acids. CDR1 and CDR2 (germline): SGHDT, YYEEEE. CDR3 nucleotide sequence: TGTGCCAGCAGCTCCCTGACTAGCGGGGGTATTAACTCCGGGGAGCTGTTTTTT. Amino acids: CASSSLTSGGINSGELFF.

Only a few counts were recorded for this clone. The V call is TRBV7-9, the J call TRBJ1-4; the D gene is possibly TRBD1 (6 bases). The V end was cut by 4 bases, the J end by 13 bases, with 13 bases between. Germline V gene sequence: CDR1 SEHNR, CDR2 FQNEAQ (reference sequence). The CDR3 is 12 amino acids. CDR3 residues: CASSSSGQLLFF. For the CDR3, the DNA is TGTGCCAGCAGCTCCTCAGGACAGTTACTGTTTTTT.

The V call is TRBV27, the J call TRBJ2-7; 10 bases match TRBD2. The V gene's germline CDR1 is MNHEY and CDR2 SMNVEV (reference sequence). With V trimmed by 6 bases and J by 7 bases, 9 bases remained unmatched. The CDR3 runs to 14 residues. CDR3: CASSRSGGAGEQYF. CDR3 coding DNA: TGTGCCAGCAGCCGAAGCGGGGGGGCTGGAGAGCAGTACTTC.